This T cell receptor beta chain was documented in a study of T cell responses to AZD1222 COVID-19 vaccine. Study at large: Some second doses came at about 4 weeks and others at about 12 weeks; these were pooled.

CDR1 MNHEY and CDR2 SVGAGI come from the germline V gene. This CDR3 has 14 residues. V lost 6 bases, J lost 6 bases, and 10 bases stayed unmatched. Measured with immunoSEQ multiplex PCR; TCRdb has only the in-frame clones, and not every one. The profile shows over 100,000 clones, around 82% of them singletons. The sequencing used peripheral blood, collected on day 0 of AZD1222 vaccination. J is TRBJ2-7 and V is TRBV6-5; 8 nucleotides agree with TRBD1. The sequence was collected from an adult in good health. As DNA, the CDR3 is TGTGCCAGCAGGGTTGGACAGGGAATAGGCGAGCAGTACTTC. Translation gives CASRVGQGIGEQYF.